Following are 15 T cell receptor beta chains from one sample sequenced in a study of blood T cell repertoires in COVID-19. The assay was immunoSEQ multiplex PCR, and TCRdb's table has in-frame clones only and misses some. Counted here are tens of thousands of clones, 85% occurring once; the ten biggest clones make up about 38%. What was sequenced was peripheral blood. The source of these receptors is a man older than 75 with acute or convalescent COVID-19.

The chain combines TRBV5-1 with TRBJ1-2; D is uncertain. The CDR3 length is 15 residues. Germline lookup yields CDR1 SGHRS and CDR2 YFSETQ. V shed 1 base and J shed 3 bases, with 13 bases lying between them. Here the CDR3 reads CASSLRGSMDYGYTF. The CDR3 region has the DNA TGCGCCAGCAGCTTGCGGGGTTCGATGGACTATGGCTACACCTTC. The whole variable domain, filled in from reference TRBV5-1 and TRBJ1-2, reads KAGVTQTPRYLIKTRGQQVTLSCSPISGHRSVSWYQQTPGQGLQFLFEYFSETQRNKGNFPGRFSGRQFSNSRSEMNVSTLELGDSALYLCASSLRGSMDYGYTFGSGTRLTVV.

This chain links TRBV9 with TRBJ2-2; 14 nucleotides agree with TRBD2. CDR3 length: 17 amino acids. V was clipped by 3 bases and J by 8 bases; unmatched bases: 9. Germline CDR1 and CDR2: SGDLS and YYNGEE. Here the CDR3 DNA reads TGTGCCAGCAGCGCCCTCTTGGGGACTAGCGGGAGTGGGGAGCTGTTTTTT. This sequence encodes CASSALLGTSGSGELFF.

The V gene is TRBV7-2, the J gene TRBJ2-1, with TRBD2 matching over 13 bases. The germline gives CDR1 SGHTA, CDR2 FQGNSA. The V gene end was trimmed by 2 bases and the J gene end by 8 bases; junction bases not matched to a gene: 6. This CDR3 contains 16 residues. DNA of the CDR3: TGTGCCAGCAGCTTACTTGGGACTAGCGGGACACATGAGCAGTTCTTC. Translated: CASSLLGTSGTHEQFF. Filled out from reference TRBV7-2 and TRBJ2-1, the complete variable domain reads GAGVSQSPSNKVTEKGKDVELRCDPISGHTALYWYRQSLGQGLEFLIYFQGNSAPDKSGLPSDRFSAERTGGSVSTLTIQRTQQEDSAVYLCASSLLGTSGTHEQFFGPGTRLTVL.

The gene calls are TRBV3-1 (or the pseudogene TRBV3-2) and TRBJ1-2, with 7 nucleotides matching TRBD1. CDR3 length equals 13 residues. V dropped 2 bases and J dropped 8; count of bases not matched to a gene: 5. From germline, CDR1 is LGHDT and CDR2 YNNKEL (reference sequence). The CDR3 loop reads CASSQTGDGGYTF. The CDR3 DNA follows: TGTGCCAGCAGCCAAACAGGGGATGGAGGCTACACCTTC.

The rearrangement joins TRBV5-4 to TRBJ2-5, with TRBD2 matching 8 bases. This CDR3 spans 15 amino acids. V lost 3 bases, J lost 2 bases, and 6 bases stayed unmatched. The germline CDR1 and CDR2 sequences are SGHNT and YYREEE (reference sequence). The CDR3, as DNA: TGTGCCAGCAGCTCTCAGCGGGAGCTTCAAGAGACCCAGTACTTC. Translated, it gives CASSSQRELQETQYF.

This clone was seen just once. J is TRBJ1-6 and V is TRBV29-1; D call uncertain. The CDR3 loop spans 13 amino acids. The germline V and J ends were trimmed by 5 bases and 4 bases, with 9 bases remaining between them. The germline gives CDR1 SQVTM, CDR2 ANQGSEA. The CDR3 DNA follows: TGCAGCGTTTCTAGGGAGTATAATTCACCCCTCCACTTT. It is translated as CSVSREYNSPLHF.

V is TRBV28 and J is TRBJ1-4, with a possible D match to TRBD1 (5 bases). Trimming took off 5 bases at V and 7 bases at J, with 17 bases between the two ends. Germline assignment: CDR1 MDHEN and CDR2 SYDVKM. CDR3 length: 15 amino acids. CDR3 DNA sequence: TGTGCCAGCAGTCAAGATCTGGGAAGGGGTGAAAAACTGTTTTTT. This translates into CASSQDLGRGEKLFF.

V is TRBV5-1 and J is TRBJ2-3, with TRBD1 matching over 7 bases. CDR3 size: 15 residues. The junction had 7 bases not matched to a gene; V was cut back by 3 bases and J by 3 bases. Germline loops: CDR1 SGHRS, CDR2 YFSETQ. CDR3 in DNA: TGCGCCAGCAGCTCCGCAGGGGGTAGGACAGATACGCAGTATTTT. Protein product: CASSSAGGRTDTQYF.

The rearrangement joins TRBV3-1 (or the pseudogene TRBV3-2) to TRBJ2-2; 10 bases match TRBD2. The CDR3 is 16 amino acids. Germline V CDR1 and CDR2: LGHDT, YNNKEL (reference sequence). J was trimmed by 1 base and V by 1 base; bases with no gene match: 0. The CDR3 is CASSQVAGGNTGELFF. CDR3 DNA sequence: TGTGCCAGCAGCCAAGTAGCGGGGGGGAACACCGGGGAGCTGTTTTTT.

The rearrangement links TRBV6-6 to TRBJ2-3, with 13 positions matching TRBD2. Germline CDR1 and CDR2: MNHNY and SVGAGI (reference sequence). CDR3 size: 14 residues. The V and J ends lost 6 bases and 3 bases, in that order; junction bases with no gene match: 0. CDR3 in DNA: TGTGCCAGCAGGGGACTAGCGGGGACAGATACGCAGTATTTT. This gives the protein CASRGLAGTDTQYF.

The sample holds a few counts of this clone. V is TRBV4-3 and J is TRBJ2-1; TRBD2 aligns across 11 bases. The CDR3 has 16 residues. Germline V gene sequence: CDR1 LGHNA, CDR2 YSLEER. J lost 2 bases, V lost 0 bases, and 0 bases had no gene match. CDR3 nucleotides: TGCGCCAGCAGCCAAGAGACTAGCGGGACCTACAATGAGCAGTTCTTC. Amino acids: CASSQETSGTYNEQFF.

The V gene is TRBV9, the J gene TRBJ2-3; TRBD2 matches at 7 bases. Trimming cost V 4 bases and J 5 bases; bases outside gene matches: 13. The CDR3 length is 16 residues. CDR1 and CDR2 (germline): SGDLS, YYNGEE. This CDR3 is CASSTTSWVAKDTQYF. The CDR3 DNA sequence: TGTGCCAGCAGCACGACTAGCTGGGTCGCTAAAGATACGCAGTATTTT.

This chain links TRBV4-2 with TRBJ1-1; D may be TRBD1 (5 bases). The germline V gene has CDR1 LGHNA and CDR2 YNFKEQ. Trimming removed 3 bases at V and 4 bases at J, with 12 bases between. The CDR3 spans 14 residues. The CDR3 here is CASSQQARVTEAFF. The CDR3 DNA reads as TGTGCCAGCAGCCAGCAGGCCAGGGTCACTGAAGCTTTCTTT.

This clone showed up just a few times. The genes are TRBV5-6 and TRBJ2-7; 7 nucleotides align to TRBD1. The CDR3 has 15 amino acids. Germline CDR1 SGHDT, CDR2 YYEEEE. V was pared by 2 bases and J by 3 bases, with 8 bases of the junction left unmatched. The DNA of the CDR3 is TGTGCCAGCAGCTTTTCCGCCAGGGGGAACTACGAGCAGTACTTC. Its translation is CASSFSARGNYEQYF.

This clone turned up a few times. This chain links TRBV19 with TRBJ1-2, with D unresolved. Germline V CDR1 and CDR2: LNHDA, SQIVND (reference sequence). CDR3 length equals 12 residues. Trimming removed 3 bases at V and 7 bases at J, with 9 bases between. The CDR3 region has the DNA TGTGCCAGTAGTATGCGTGGTAGTGGCTACACCTTC. Amino acid sequence: CASSMRGSGYTF. Looking up the rest from reference TRBV19 and TRBJ1-2 gives the full variable domain: DGGITQSPKYLFRKEGQNVTLSCEQNLNHDAMYWYRQDPGQGLRLIYYSQIVNDFQKGDIAEGYSVSREKKESFPLTVTSAQKNPTAFYLCASSMRGSGYTFGSGTRLTVV.